The 26 T cell receptor beta chains below all came from one sample that was sequenced in a study of identical twins. TCRdb reprocessed the 5' RACE reads via MiXCR and lists one record per CDR3 protein. The sample has fewer than 650,000 distinct CDR3 sequences, 9% to 10% seen once; the top ten hold approximately 3%. The same data also contributed to another study, on yellow fever vaccine responses in identical twins.

The sequenced material came from PBMCs. The source of these receptors is a young woman in good health.

The chain recombines TRBV3-1 with TRBJ2-7; TRBD1 aligns across 7 bases. The germline gives CDR1 LGHDT, CDR2 YNNKEL (reference sequence). The CDR3 spans 14 residues. V shed 3 bases, J shed 2 bases, and the junction held 4 bases outside the gene matches. The CDR3 here is CASSHTGQTYEQYF. DNA of the CDR3: TGTGCCAGCAGCCACACGGGACAGACCTACGAGCAGTACTTC.

In this sample, this clonotype turned up many times. This chain uses TRBV5-6 with TRBJ2-4; D is possibly TRBD1 (5 bases). Germline CDR1 reads SGHDT; CDR2 reads YYEEEE. The CDR3 loop spans 16 amino acids. The ends were cut back, 4 bases at V and 5 bases at J, with 19 bases in the middle. CDR3 DNA: TGTGCCAGCAGCCCCTGGTCCAGGGCGTTGGAAAACATTCAGTACTTC. This encodes CASSPWSRALENIQYF.

This clonotype was observed a few times. The V and J genes are TRBV2 and TRBJ2-5, with 11 bases matching TRBD2. CDR1 is SNHLY, CDR2 FYNNEI, per germline. V shed 4 bases, J shed 4 bases, and the junction held 8 bases outside the gene matches. The CDR3 has 16 amino acids. CDR3 coding DNA: TGTGCCAGCAGTGGGGATAGCGGGAGGGCCGCAGAGACCCAGTACTTC. This sequence encodes CASSGDSGRAAETQYF.

The rearrangement uses TRBV2 and TRBJ2-3, with 9 bases fitting TRBD2. The CDR3 consists of 16 residues. Looked up from germline, CDR1 is SNHLY and CDR2 is FYNNEI. The J segment lost 2 bases and the V segment lost 3 bases, leaving 6 bases of the junction unmatched. CDR3 in amino acids: CASSDGIAGATDTQYF. The CDR3 DNA follows: TGTGCCAGCAGTGACGGTATAGCGGGGGCCACAGATACGCAGTATTTT.

This clonotype showed up just a few times. This sequence joins TRBV5-1 and TRBJ2-1, with 9 positions matching TRBD2. With 6 bases clipped from V and 8 bases from J, the junction kept 12 bases outside the gene matches. Per the germline V gene, CDR1 is SGHRS and CDR2 is YFSETQ. CDR3 length equals 15 residues. The CDR3 here is CASTLREGLGDEQFF. The CDR3 DNA reads as TGCGCCAGCACTTTGCGGGAGGGCCTAGGCGATGAGCAGTTCTTC.

This clonotype was found many times. This chain links TRBV4-3 with TRBJ2-3, with 8 positions matching TRBD2. Germline trimming cut 0 bases from V and 0 bases from J; bases unmatched to any gene: 2. The V gene's germline CDR1 is LGHNA and CDR2 YSLEER. This CDR3 is built from 16 residues. The DNA for the CDR3 is TGCGCCAGCAGCCAAGATGCTAGCGGGAGCACAGATACGCAGTATTTT. Its translation: CASSQDASGSTDTQYF.

This clonotype was recorded a few times. CDR3 loop: CATSPWGPNNEQFF. CDR3 in DNA: TGTGCCACCAGCCCCTGGGGCCCTAACAATGAGCAGTTCTTC. The genes are TRBV15 and TRBJ2-1, with D maybe TRBD1 (5 bases). V lost 5 bases and J 5 bases, leaving 13 bases between the germline ends. Germline V gene sequence: CDR1 LNHNV, CDR2 YYDKDF (reference sequence). CDR3 length: 14 amino acids.

This clonotype was observed many times. The CDR3, as DNA: TGTGCCAGCAGCTTCAAGGCCGGCCCCAAAAACATTCAGTACTTC. This gives the protein CASSFKAGPKNIQYF. The V gene is TRBV7-2, the J gene TRBJ2-4; D unresolved. Germline V lookup: CDR1 SGHTA, CDR2 FQGNSA. The V and J ends lost 3 bases and 2 bases respectively, with 11 bases between them. This CDR3 is 15 amino acids long.

The gene calls are TRBV3-1 and TRBJ2-7; D is ambiguous. The V end was cut by 10 bases, the J end by 4 bases, with 26 bases between. Germline CDR1 LGHDT, CDR2 YNNKEL (reference sequence). This CDR3 contains 16 residues. In nucleotides, the CDR3 is TGTGCCACCTGCACGCACTCGGGCCAGCGACTGTACGAGCAGTACTTC. As protein: CATCTHSGQRLYEQYF.

The sample holds a few counts of this clonotype. The chain joins TRBV4-1 to TRBJ2-7; 11 positions match TRBD2. Germline assignment: CDR1 MGHRA and CDR2 YSYEKL. This CDR3 region has 16 residues. V lost 0 bases and J lost 1; bases outside the gene matches: 2. The CDR3: CASSQELAGVSYEQYF. CDR3 sequence (DNA): TGCGCCAGCAGCCAAGAACTAGCGGGAGTTTCCTACGAGCAGTACTTC.

This chain uses TRBV5-1 with TRBJ1-6; D remains ambiguous. Germline CDR1 and CDR2: SGHRS and YFSETQ. V was clipped by 2 bases and J by 9 bases, with 15 bases between them. The CDR3 runs to 15 residues. The DNA of the CDR3 is TGCGCCAGCAGCTTCGAAACAAGTCTCGGTTCACCCCTCCACTTT. Translated: CASSFETSLGSPLHF.

In this sample, this clonotype turned up many times. The chain joins TRBV9 to TRBJ1-4; no reliable D call. The CDR3 is 15 residues long. V was shortened by 0 bases and J by 5 bases, with 11 bases between the two germline ends. Germline V gene data show CDR1 as SGDLS and CDR2 as YYNGEE. Here the CDR3 reads CASSVGGDKNEKLFF. The DNA for the CDR3 is TGTGCCAGCAGCGTAGGCGGGGATAAAAATGAAAAACTGTTTTTT.

The chain joins TRBV15 to TRBJ2-2; D not certain. The V gene lost 5 bases and the J gene lost 4 bases, with 20 bases spanning the gap. From germline, CDR1 is LNHNV and CDR2 YYDKDF (reference sequence). The CDR3 sequence is 17 residues long. The CDR3 DNA follows: TGTGCCACCAGCGTCCTGGGGTTGCCCTCGGGCACCGGGGAGCTGTTTTTT. It encodes CATSVLGLPSGTGELFF. Full variable domain (missing parts from reference TRBV15 and TRBJ2-2): DAMVIQNPRYQVTQFGKPVTLSCSQTLNHNVMYWYQQKSSQAPKLLFHYYDKDFNNEADTPDNFQSRRPNTSFCFLDIRSPGLGDTAMYLCATSVLGLPSGTGELFFGEGSRLTVL.

This clonotype was counted a few times. This chain links TRBV15 with TRBJ2-3; D call uncertain. CDR1 and CDR2 from the germline V gene are LNHNV and YYDKDF (reference sequence). The CDR3 is made up of 12 amino acids. Trimming removed 0 bases from V and 7 bases from J, with 5 bases in between. DNA of the CDR3: TGTGCCACCAGCAGAGATTTCCATACGCAGTATTTT. Translation gives CATSRDFHTQYF.

This clonotype has ten or more counts. The CDR3, as DNA: TGTGCCAGCAGCCCCCAGTGGGGGACGTACGAGCAGTACTTC. This translates into CASSPQWGTYEQYF. The V call is TRBV6-1, the J call TRBJ2-7, with D perhaps matching TRBD1 or TRBD2 (5 bases each). This CDR3 contains 14 residues. Germline assignment: CDR1 MNHNS and CDR2 SASEGT. V dropped 6 bases and J dropped 4 bases, with 16 bases sitting between them.

The table lists this clonotype with a few counts. The genes are TRBV5-1 and TRBJ2-3, with D unresolved. The V and J ends lost 0 bases and 0 bases respectively, with 8 bases between them. Germline CDR1 is SGHRS and CDR2 is YFSETQ. This CDR3 region has 15 residues. CDR3 sequence (DNA): TGCGCCAGCAGCTTGGACGCTCGGAGCACAGATACGCAGTATTTT. Protein product: CASSLDARSTDTQYF.

This chain links TRBV7-6 with TRBJ2-7; TRBD2 might be the D (5 bases). This CDR3 is 14 amino acids long. The ends were cut back, 0 bases at V and 2 bases at J, with 8 bases in the middle. CDR1 is SGHVS and CDR2 is FNYEAQ in the germline V gene. The CDR3 DNA reads as TGTGCCAGCAGCTTAGCGGGAGAGGCCTACGAGCAGTACTTC. Amino acid sequence: CASSLAGEAYEQYF.

This clonotype has just a few counts. The J gene is TRBJ2-1, the V gene TRBV9; 9 nucleotides match TRBD1. With V trimmed by 0 bases and J by 5 bases, 6 bases remained unmatched. The CDR3 is 16 residues long. CDR1 and CDR2 (germline): SGDLS, YYNGEE. The CDR3 sequence is CASSVVGTGKNNEQFF. Written as DNA, the CDR3 is TGTGCCAGCAGCGTAGTCGGGACAGGGAAAAACAATGAGCAGTTCTTC.

This clonotype has just one count. The chain is built from TRBV20-1 and TRBJ2-1; possibly TRBD2 for D (6 bases). Germline CDR1 and CDR2: DFQATT and SNEGSKA (reference sequence). The CDR3 extends over 13 amino acids. The V end was cut by 6 bases, the J end by 1 base, with 10 bases between. CDR3 nucleotides: TGCAGTGCCTCAGGGAGGTCCTACAATGAGCAGTTCTTC. This codes for CSASGRSYNEQFF.

The chain employs TRBV24-1 and TRBJ2-1; D is undetermined. The CDR3 spans 14 residues. Germline V CDR1 and CDR2: KGHDR, SFDVKD. Between the trimmed V and J ends, which lost 4 bases and 5 bases, there was a span of 11 bases. DNA of the CDR3: TGTGCCACCAGTGACCCCGGGTCGAACAATGAGCAGTTCTTC. It translates to CATSDPGSNNEQFF.

This clonotype was counted a few times. The gene calls are TRBV5-1 and TRBJ2-7; D is undetermined. V lost 0 bases and J 6 bases, leaving 7 bases between the germline ends. CDR1 and CDR2 (germline): SGHRS, YFSETQ. The CDR3 runs to 12 residues. The CDR3 DNA reads TGCGCCAGCAGCTTGGATTTAGCCGAGCAGTACTTC. Translation gives CASSLDLAEQYF.

The table lists this clonotype with many counts. This rearrangement joins TRBV12-3 or TRBV12-4 to TRBJ2-3, with a weak D call TRBD1 (6 bases). The CDR3 has 14 residues. Trimming shortened V by 6 bases and J by 3 bases, and 13 bases separated the two germline ends. The CDR3 region has the DNA TGTGCCAGCAGCTCGACAGGTTGGACAGATACGCAGTATTTT. Translation gives CASSSTGWTDTQYF.

This clonotype was seen ten or more times. The chain carries TRBV29-1 and TRBJ2-5; possible D gene TRBD2, 6 bases. The germline gives CDR1 SQVTM, CDR2 ANQGSEA. Trimming removed 4 bases at V and 4 bases at J, with 13 bases between. The CDR3 loop spans 13 amino acids. The CDR3 bases are TGCAGCGTTGTTTCGGGGGTCCCAGAGACCCAGTACTTC. This codes for CSVVSGVPETQYF.

In this sample, this clonotype turned up a few times. The chain has TRBV28 and TRBJ2-7; D gene uncertain. Germline-derived CDR1 and CDR2 are MDHEN and SYDVKM. Trimming left V 3 bases short and J 3 bases short, with 15 bases between. This CDR3 comprises 15 residues. CDR3 residues: CASSLSAGFFYEQYF. In DNA, the CDR3 is TGTGCCAGCAGTTTGAGCGCAGGATTCTTCTACGAGCAGTACTTC.

This clonotype has a handful of counts. The V and J genes are TRBV30 and TRBJ2-6; D is possibly TRBD1 (6 bases). Germline CDR1 is GTSNPN and CDR2 is SVGIG (reference sequence). The CDR3 is 17 amino acids. V lost 3 bases and J 0 bases, leaving 15 bases between the germline ends. CDR3 nucleotide sequence: TGTGCCTGGAGAGAGATTCAGGGGCTCTCTGGGGCCAACGTCCTGACTTTC. It specifies CAWREIQGLSGANVLTF.

This clonotype showed up just a few times. The CDR3 nucleotides are TGTGCCAGCGGCCACACGGGACAGCCCTACGAGCAGTACTTC. This translates into CASGHTGQPYEQYF. The chain is built from TRBV25-1 and TRBJ2-7; 7 positions match TRBD1. CDR1 and CDR2 (germline): MGHDK, SYGVNS. The CDR3 spans 14 residues. Trimming removed 8 bases from V and 2 bases from J; junction bases left unmatched: 9.